This T cell receptor beta chain was documented in a study of CD8+ T cells in alopecia areata. Trimming pared 2 bases from V and 3 bases from J, leaving 10 bases between. Per germline, CDR1 SGHRS and CDR2 YFSETQ. The CDR3 is 14 amino acids. Isolated RNA was reverse transcribed into cDNA used as the sequencing template. Some clones are missing from TCRdb's copy, which holds only in-frame ones; the method was immunoSEQ multiplex PCR. The table lists around 290,000 clones, 58% of them singletons. Treatment reported: oral pan-JAK inhibitor, 5-10 mg twice daily. Sequencing used CD4+ T cells sorted from blood, obtained at week 24, from a patient treated with tofacitinib. The chain carries TRBV5-1 and TRBJ2-3; D might be TRBD1 (5 bases). The receptor was derived from a human donor with alopecia areata. DNA for the CDR3: TGCGCCAGCAGCTTACAGGAGAGTACAGATACGCAGTATTTT. This translates into CASSLQESTDTQYF.